This T cell receptor beta chain was recovered during a study of shared clonotypes between healthy human individuals. CDR1 is GTSNPN and CDR2 is SVGIG in the germline V gene (reference sequence). There are 14 residues in the CDR3. V dropped 4 bases and J dropped 7 bases, with 19 bases sitting between them. TCRdb's copy holds only in-frame clones and misses some; the assay was immunoSEQ multiplex PCR. The data contain around 2.1 million clones, 95% of them singletons. The TCR originated in a man aged 18 to 35 in good health. The chain carries TRBV30 and TRBJ1-2; D unclear. The specimen was naive CD4+ T cells sorted from blood. Subset defined: CD45RA+ positively selected. The CDR3 reads CAWIRRGNLRGYTF. The CDR3 nucleotides read TGTGCCTGGATTAGACGCGGAAACTTGCGTGGCTACACCTTC. Full variable domain (outside the CDR3, taken from reference TRBV30 and TRBJ1-2): SQTIHQWPATLVQPVGSPLSLECTVEGTSNPNLYWYRQAAGRGLQLLFYSVGIGQISSEVPQNLSASRPQDRQFILSSKKLLLSDSGFYLCAWIRRGNLRGYTFGSGTRLTVV.